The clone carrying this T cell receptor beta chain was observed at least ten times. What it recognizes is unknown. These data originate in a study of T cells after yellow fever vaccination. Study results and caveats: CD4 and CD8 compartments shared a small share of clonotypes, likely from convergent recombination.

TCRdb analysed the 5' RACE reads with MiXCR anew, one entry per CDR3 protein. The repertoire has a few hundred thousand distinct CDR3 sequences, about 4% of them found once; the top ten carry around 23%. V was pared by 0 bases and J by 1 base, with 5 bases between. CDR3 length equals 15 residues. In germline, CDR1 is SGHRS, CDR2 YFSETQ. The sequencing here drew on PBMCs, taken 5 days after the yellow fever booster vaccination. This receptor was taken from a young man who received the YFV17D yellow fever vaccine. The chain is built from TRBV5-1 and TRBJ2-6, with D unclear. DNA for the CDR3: TGCGCCAGCAGCTTGGGAGGATCTGGGGCCAACGTCCTGACTTTC. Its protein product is CASSLGGSGANVLTF.